The next 18 T cell receptor beta chains were all read from a single sample in a study of early T cells in non-severe SARS-CoV-2 infection (dated by TCRdb to 2020 to 2023). The library was produced with 5' RACE. The instrument was a NextSeq 500. The public reads were run again by TCRdb, first through fastp at Q25 and then through MiXCR, and only productive beta chains were kept. Records with the same CDR3 protein are collapsed into one entry carrying the most frequent genes and DNA. The sample has 70,000 to 85,000 distinct CDR3 sequences on record, around 13% of them singletons. Of the sample, about 6.1% falls within the top ten clones. The material sequenced was whole blood. The receptor set was obtained from an adult who was a healthcare worker with PCR-confirmed SARS-CoV-2 infection or an uninfected control (not recorded which).

In its sample, this clonotype was seen a few times. The chain is built from TRBV7-6 and TRBJ2-2, with D perhaps TRBD2 (6 bases). Trimming pared 1 base from V and 1 base from J, leaving 10 bases between. Germline-derived CDR1 and CDR2 are SGHVS and FNYEAQ. The CDR3 length is 16 residues. CDR3 sequence (DNA): TGTGCCAGCAGCTTAGTTAGGGGAGGGAACACCGGGGAGCTGTTTTTT. Residues: CASSLVRGGNTGELFF.

CDR3 bases: TGTGCCAGCAGCAAAGATAGTCCAGGACTAGCGGGAGAGGGGCAGTTCTTC. Residues: CASSKDSPGLAGEGQFF. The rearrangement links TRBV21-1 to TRBJ2-1; the table assigns TRBD2, which was not confirmed against the DNA. TRBV21-1 is a recognized pseudogene. The CDR3 spans 17 residues.

There are a few counts of this clonotype. This chain connects TRBV20-1 to TRBJ2-7, with a tentative D call TRBD1 (6 bases). Trimming removed 1 base from V and 1 base from J, with 17 bases in between. The CDR3 is 16 amino acids. Germline V gene sequence: CDR1 DFQATT, CDR2 SNEGSKA (reference sequence). The CDR3 sequence is CSARGGTRDFSYEQYF. The CDR3 region has the DNA TGCAGTGCTAGAGGAGGGACACGAGATTTTTCCTACGAGCAGTACTTC.

This clonotype was seen repeatedly, ten times or more. The chain joins TRBV7-9 to TRBJ2-7; D may be TRBD1 (6 bases). The CDR3 has 13 residues. Trimming stripped 3 bases from V and 4 bases from J, with 10 bases between. Per germline, CDR1 SEHNR and CDR2 FQNEAQ (reference sequence). The CDR3 bases are TGTGCCAGCAGCTTTCCCCAGGGGTACGAGCAGTACTTC. This sequence encodes CASSFPQGYEQYF.

The chain employs TRBV3-1 and TRBJ1-3, with 8 positions matching TRBD1. The germline V gene encodes CDR1 LGHDT and CDR2 YNNKEL (reference sequence). With V trimmed by 4 bases and J by 4 bases, 6 bases remained unmatched. The CDR3 sequence is 15 residues long. CDR3 DNA sequence: TGTGCCAGCAGCCGGACAGGGTCGGAGGGAAACACCATATATTTT. Translation gives CASSRTGSEGNTIYF.

V usage is TRBV9 and J usage is TRBJ1-6, with D hard to call. Germline V gives CDR1 SGDLS, CDR2 YYNGEE. The CDR3 has 15 amino acids. The V end lost 3 bases, the J end lost 7 bases, and 14 bases lay between the germline ends. The CDR3 protein is CASSAHVTENSPLHF. In nucleotides, the CDR3 is TGTGCCAGCAGCGCGCACGTTACGGAGAATTCACCCCTCCACTTT.

The gene calls are TRBV29-1 and TRBJ1-1, with TRBD1 as a possible D gene (5 bases). There are 14 residues in the CDR3. V lost 1 base to trimming and J lost 3 bases, with 12 bases between them. The germline V gene has CDR1 SQVTM and CDR2 ANQGSEA. The CDR3 reads CSVEGGTGDTEAFF. The CDR3 DNA reads TGCAGCGTTGAAGGGGGCACAGGAGACACTGAAGCTTTCTTT.

This clonotype was picked up a small number of times. The chain combines TRBV19 with TRBJ2-2, with a possible D match to TRBD1 (5 bases). This CDR3 region has 14 residues. CDR1 is LNHDA and CDR2 is SQIVND in the germline V gene (reference sequence). Trimming took off 10 bases at V and 1 base at J, with 13 bases between the two ends. The CDR3 loop reads CATSPTVNTGELFF. The CDR3 DNA is TGTGCCACCTCCCCGACAGTGAACACCGGGGAGCTGTTTTTT.

This clonotype has just a few counts. The chain is built from TRBV7-3 and TRBJ1-2, with 8 positions matching TRBD1. The CDR3 is 13 amino acids. Germline loops: CDR1 SGHTA, CDR2 FQGTGA. Germline trimming cut 5 bases from V and 5 bases from J; bases unmatched to any gene: 4. The CDR3 loop reads CASSNTGGYGYTF. For the CDR3, the DNA is TGTGCCAGCAGCAACACAGGGGGTTATGGCTACACCTTC.

This chain links TRBV18 with TRBJ1-6, with D perhaps matching TRBD1 (5 bases). The CDR3 is made up of 14 amino acids. Trimming stripped 4 bases from V and 10 bases from J, with 14 bases between. Germline CDR1 KGHSH, CDR2 LQKENI. The CDR3 DNA sequence: TGTGCCAGCTCACGGACTGACAGTATCTCACCCCTCCACTTT. This sequence encodes CASSRTDSISPLHF. Full variable domain (outside the CDR3, taken from reference TRBV18 and TRBJ1-6): NAGVMQNPRHLVRRRGQEARLRCSPMKGHSHVYWYRQLPEEGLKFMVYLQKENIIDESGMPKERFSAEFPKEGPSILRIQQVVRGDSAAYFCASSRTDSISPLHFGNGTRLTVT.

This clonotype was seen only a few times. This chain links TRBV12-3 or TRBV12-4 with TRBJ2-6; TRBD2 might be the D (5 bases). V gave up 2 bases and J gave up 14 bases, with 16 bases separating them. The CDR3 has 14 residues. The chain's CDR3 is CASSLPRDALLLTF. DNA of the CDR3: TGTGCCAGCAGTTTACCGAGGGATGCCCTCCTCCTGACTTTC.

This clonotype was detected a few times. J is TRBJ2-1 and V is TRBV11-2; the match to TRBD2 covers 8 bases. The CDR3 runs 15 residues. From germline, CDR1 is SGHAT and CDR2 FQNNGV. V lost 5 bases to trimming and J lost 7 bases; unmatched junction nucleotides: 10. CDR3 amino acids: CASSRGSGSGNEQFF. As DNA, the CDR3 is TGTGCCAGCAGCCGGGGGAGCGGGAGTGGAAATGAGCAGTTCTTC.

The chain has TRBV2 and TRBJ1-2; 7 bases match TRBD1. Germline V gene lookup returns CDR1 SNHLY and CDR2 FYNNEI. The CDR3 totals 16 residues. V dropped 5 bases and J dropped 0; count of bases not matched to a gene: 9. CDR3 region: CASSPQWDRSNYGYTF. CDR3 nucleotides: TGTGCCAGCAGTCCTCAGTGGGACAGATCTAACTATGGCTACACCTTC.

The sample holds many counts of this clonotype. The chain joins TRBV2 to TRBJ1-1, with unresolved D. CDR3 size: 15 residues. In germline, CDR1 is SNHLY, CDR2 FYNNEI. Deletions cut 6 bases from V and 1 base from J, with 15 bases between. The CDR3 sequence: CASRAVRGKNTEAFF. CDR3 in DNA: TGTGCCAGCAGGGCAGTTCGAGGAAAGAACACTGAAGCTTTCTTT. The full variable domain, its missing parts supplied by reference TRBV2 and TRBJ1-1, is EPEVTQTPSHQVTQMGQEVILRCVPISNHLYFYWYRQILGQKVEFLVSFYNNEISEKSEIFDDQFSVERPDGSNFTLKIRSTKLEDSAMYFCASRAVRGKNTEAFFGQGTRLTVV.

In its sample, this clonotype was seen many times. The V and J genes are TRBV3-1 and TRBJ2-1, with D maybe TRBD2 (6 bases). Germline V lookup: CDR1 LGHDT, CDR2 YNNKEL (reference sequence). V lost 4 bases, J lost 13 bases, and 17 bases lay in between. The CDR3 is made up of 13 amino acids. The CDR3 nucleotides read TGTGCCAGCAGCCTATCTCAGGGACTGACCCAGTTCTTC. Protein sequence: CASSLSQGLTQFF.

The table lists this clonotype with a few counts. CDR3 nucleotide sequence: TGTGCCAGCAGCTTGGTCCAGGGGGAAGAGACCCAGTACTTC. It codes for CASSLVQGEETQYF. The J gene is TRBJ2-5, the V gene TRBV5-5; 7 bases map to TRBD1. This CDR3 spans 14 amino acids. Germline V gene sequence: CDR1 SGHKS, CDR2 YYEKEE (reference sequence). Trimming removed 0 bases from V and 3 bases from J; junction bases left unmatched: 2.

This clonotype showed up just a few times. The V and J genes are TRBV20-1 and TRBJ1-6; the D gene is possibly TRBD1 (5 bases). Germline-derived CDR1 and CDR2 are DFQATT and SNEGSKA (reference sequence). The V end lost 0 bases, the J end lost 9 bases, and 12 bases lay between the germline ends. This CDR3 comprises 14 residues. CDR3 DNA sequence: TGCAGTGCTAGAGACCCTAGCAGGGTTTCACCCCTCCACTTT. Its translation is CSARDPSRVSPLHF.

The rearrangement uses TRBV5-4 and TRBJ2-5, with 9 bases lining up with TRBD1. Per germline, CDR1 SGHNT and CDR2 YYREEE (reference sequence). The V and J ends lost 3 bases and 7 bases, in that order; junction bases with no gene match: 7. The CDR3 spans 14 residues. CDR3 sequence reads: CASSSGQGKGTQYF. In nucleotides, the CDR3 is TGTGCCAGCAGCTCGGGACAGGGCAAGGGGACCCAGTACTTC.